This is a list of T cell receptor beta chains from one sample in a study of blood T cell repertoires in COVID-19. Clones were sequenced by immunoSEQ multiplex PCR, and TCRdb holds only the in-frame ones, with some missing. The sample shows some 120,000 clones, roughly four fifths of them seen only once. The sequenced sample was peripheral blood. The receptors originated from a human donor in a cohort sampled during active COVID-19. Both conserved end residues are part of each CDR3. The D gene is left open where the match is weak. Only part of the rows carry a size: once, few, many, or a class if the clone is expanded.

many	-	TRBV29-1	TRBJ2-7	TGCAGCGTTGTGGGGCAGCTCGAGCAGTACTTC	CSVVGQLEQYF
-	-	TRBV11-1	TRBJ2-5	TGTGCCAGCAGCTGGCCGGGAGTAAAGACCCAGTACTTC	CASSWPGVKTQYF
once	-	TRBV12-3/TRBV12-4	TRBJ2-3	TGTGCCAGCAGTTTGGATGGGGGGGATACGCAGTATTTT	CASSLDGGDTQYF
-	-	TRBV14	TRBJ2-1	TGTGCCAGCAGCCAAGATCCAGGGGACGCCTACAATGAGCAGTTCTTC	CASSQDPGDAYNEQFF
once	TRBD1	TRBV29-1	TRBJ1-2	TGCAGCGTCAACAGGGGAGCTAACTATGGCTACACCTTC	CSVNRGANYGYTF
-	TRBD1	TRBV10-1	TRBJ2-3	TGCGCCGGGCCGGGACAGGGGAGTGTTACGATACTCACAGATACGCAGTATTTT	CAGPGQGSVTILTDTQYF
-	-	TRBV5-6	TRBJ1-5	TGTGCCAGCAGCTTGGATGGGGGCGAGGGCAATCAGCCCCAGCATTTT	CASSLDGGEGNQPQHF
once	TRBD1	TRBV6-6	TRBJ1-2	TGTGCCAGCACCCCTTCGACAGGGATAAACTATGGCTACACCTTC	CASTPSTGINYGYTF
-	-	TRBV28	TRBJ1-6	TGTGCCAGCAGTTTTCCGGGAAATTCACCCCTCCACTTT	CASSFPGNSPLHF
-	TRBD1	TRBV2	TRBJ2-7	TGTGCCAGCAGTGCAACCCCCGGGACAGAATACGAGCAGTACTTC	CASSATPGTEYEQYF
once	TRBD1	TRBV6-6	TRBJ2-7	TGTGCCAGCAGTTACTCCGGGACAGGGGCGTCCTACGAGCAGTACTTC	CASSYSGTGASYEQYF
-	-	TRBV5-1	TRBJ2-1	TGCGCCAGCAGGACGGGAGAATCCTACAATGAGCAGTTCTTC	CASRTGESYNEQFF
-	TRBD2	TRBV3-1/TRBV3-2	TRBJ2-2	TGTGCCAGCAGCCAAAAGAATCCTAGCGGGGTCGGGGAGCTGTTTTTT	CASSQKNPSGVGELFF
-	-	TRBV28	TRBJ1-2	TGTGCCAGCTGTCCGAGACAGGCCGGTGGCTACACCTTC	CASCPRQAGGYTF
-	-	TRBV7-2	TRBJ1-1	TGTGCCAGCAGCTTAGGGTTGTCAGGGTCGTGGGACACTGAAGCTTTCTTT	CASSLGLSGSWDTEAFF
few	TRBD1	TRBV5-1	TRBJ2-6	TGCGCCAGCAGCCAGGGACAGGGGGCAGCTGGGGCCAACGTCCTGACTTTC	CASSQGQGAAGANVLTF
-	TRBD2	TRBV6-5	TRBJ2-5	TGTGCCAGCAGCGGGGGGGCCCGTGAGACCCAGTACTTC	CASSGGARETQYF
-	-	TRBV7-9	TRBJ2-5	TGTGCCAGCGGTCAGGCAGAAGAGACCCAGTACTTC	CASGQAEETQYF
-	-	TRBV7-9	TRBJ2-6	TGTGCCAGCAGCCCAAGTTACAGGTTCTCTGGGGCCAACGTCCTGACTTTC	CASSPSYRFSGANVLTF
-	TRBD1	TRBV6-1	TRBJ2-7	TGTGCCAGCAGTGCGGGACCGGGACAGGGTTCCCTCGAGCAGTACTTC	CASSAGPGQGSLEQYF
-	TRBD1	TRBV5-1	TRBJ1-2	TGCGCCAGCAGCAACCGGGACAGGAGTTTCTATGGCTACACCTTC	CASSNRDRSFYGYTF
-	-	TRBV5-1	TRBJ1-1	TGCGCCAGCAGCTCGGGACAAGTGAACACTGAAGCTTTCTTT	CASSSGQVNTEAFF
-	-	TRBV27	TRBJ1-1	TGTGCCACCCCAAGTGGGGCAGGAAGGTCGAACACTGAAGCTTTCTTT	CATPSGAGRSNTEAFF
once	-	TRBV13	TRBJ1-2	TGTGCCAGCAGCGACACAGAGAACTATGGCTACACCTTC	CASSDTENYGYTF
-	-	TRBV6-6	TRBJ2-5	TGTGCCAGCAGTCAGGGGTCCCCTAACGAAGAGACCCAGTACTTC	CASSQGSPNEETQYF
-	-	TRBV7-9	TRBJ2-3	TGTGCCAGCAGCCCGGAGGGGTATACGCAGTATTTT	CASSPEGYTQYF
-	-	TRBV6-5	TRBJ1-2	TGTGCCAGCAGGGGCGGGGGGGGGCATAACTATGGCTACACCTTC	CASRGGGGHNYGYTF
-	TRBD1	TRBV11-2	TRBJ1-2	TGTGCCAGCAGCTTTCGGGACAGGGACGGCTACACCTTC	CASSFRDRDGYTF
-	TRBD1	TRBV7-8	TRBJ1-3	TGTGCCAGCAGCTTAGGGATACAGGGGCTTGGGAACACCATATATTTT	CASSLGIQGLGNTIYF
-	-	TRBV10-2	TRBJ2-5	TGCGCCAGCAGTGAGCCCCGAGACCAAGAGACCCAGTACTTC	CASSEPRDQETQYF
-	TRBD1	TRBV5-6	TRBJ2-1	TGTGCCAGCAGTCCGACGGACAGGGTAGGAGATGAGCAGTTCTTC	CASSPTDRVGDEQFF
many	TRBD2	TRBV2	TRBJ2-5	TGTGCCAGCAGTGAATCAGCGGGGGCAGGGGAGACCCAGTACTTC	CASSESAGAGETQYF
-	TRBD1	TRBV4-1	TRBJ1-3	TGCGCCAGCAGCCCTCGACAGGGGGCCGGGAACACCATATATTTT	CASSPRQGAGNTIYF
once	TRBD1	TRBV19	TRBJ2-7	TGTGCCAGTAGTATCCGACAGGGGGCGAGCTACGAGCAGTACTTC	CASSIRQGASYEQYF
-	TRBD1	TRBV18	TRBJ1-1	TGTGCCAGCTCACCAGGGACAGGGGAAACTGAAGCTTTCTTT	CASSPGTGETEAFF
-	TRBD1	TRBV6-4	TRBJ1-2	TGTGCCAGCAGTATCTTTCAGGGGGCGAAGGGCTACACCTTC	CASSIFQGAKGYTF
-	-	TRBV7-9	TRBJ1-5	TGTGCCAGCAGCCCTTCCCTCACAGGGAATCAGCCCCAGCATTTT	CASSPSLTGNQPQHF
once	TRBD1	TRBV11-2	TRBJ2-1	TGTGCCAGCAGCACCGGGACAGACTCCTACAATGAGCAGTTCTTC	CASSTGTDSYNEQFF
many	TRBD1	TRBV10-1	TRBJ2-7	TGCGCCAGCAGTGACTGGACAGGGGGCCGCGAGCAGTACTTC	CASSDWTGGREQYF
once	-	TRBV3-1/TRBV3-2	TRBJ1-5	TGTGCCAGCAGCCAAGGGGGGCTTGGTTCCCAGCCCCAGCATTTT	CASSQGGLGSQPQHF
-	-	TRBV4-1	TRBJ2-3	TGCGCCAGCAGCCAAGGAGCGGCCACTAGCACAGATACGCAGTATTTT	CASSQGAATSTDTQYF
-	-	TRBV20-1	TRBJ2-3	TGCAGTGCTTTCTACCAACAGGCGCAGTATTTT	CSAFYQQAQYF